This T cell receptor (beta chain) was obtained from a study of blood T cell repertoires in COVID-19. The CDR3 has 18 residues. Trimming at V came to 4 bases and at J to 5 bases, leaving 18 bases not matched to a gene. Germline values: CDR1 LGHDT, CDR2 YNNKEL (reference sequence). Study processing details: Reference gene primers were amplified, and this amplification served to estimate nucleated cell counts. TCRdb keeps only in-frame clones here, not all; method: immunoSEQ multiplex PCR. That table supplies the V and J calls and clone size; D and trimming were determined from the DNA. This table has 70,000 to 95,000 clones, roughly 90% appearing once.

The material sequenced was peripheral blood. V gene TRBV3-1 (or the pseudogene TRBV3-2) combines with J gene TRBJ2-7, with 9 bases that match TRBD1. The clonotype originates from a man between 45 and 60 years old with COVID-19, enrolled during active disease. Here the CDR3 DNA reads TGTGCCAGCAGCCCGGCGGGGGACAGGGACTATCTCGGGGACGAGCAGTACTTC. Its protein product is CASSPAGDRDYLGDEQYF.